A single sample gave rise to the 30 T cell receptor beta chains below, sequenced in a study of shared clonotypes between healthy human individuals. Measured with immunoSEQ multiplex PCR; TCRdb has only the in-frame clones, and not every one. The table includes around 1,900,000 clones, about 93% detected once. Naive CD8 cells, CD45RO-negative and positively selected for CCR7, excluded terminally differentiated effector memory CD45RA+ cells. The material sequenced was naive CD8+ T cells from PBMCs. These receptors all come from a man between 18 and 35 years old in good health. Some clones in this sample may be carry-over from other donors' samples.

The chain joins TRBV6-5 to TRBJ1-4; D gene ambiguous. Trimming shortened V by 0 bases and J by 3 bases, and 8 bases separated the two germline ends. Germline loops: CDR1 MNHEY, CDR2 SVGAGI. This CDR3 has 15 residues. The CDR3 protein is CASSYSMSSNEKLFF. The DNA for the CDR3 is TGTGCCAGCAGTTACTCGATGTCCTCTAATGAAAAACTGTTTTTT.

J is TRBJ2-7 and V is TRBV11-2, with 9 nucleotides matching TRBD1. The V segment lost 6 bases and the J segment 2 bases; nucleotides outside the gene matches: 5. The CDR3 spans 14 residues. Germline V CDR1 and CDR2: SGHAT, FQNNGV. The CDR3 loop is CASRPGTGPYEQYF. The CDR3 DNA follows: TGTGCCAGCAGGCCCGGGACAGGGCCCTACGAGCAGTACTTC.

The rearrangement joins TRBV29-1 to TRBJ2-2; D gene ambiguous. Germline V gene data show CDR1 as SQVTM and CDR2 as ANQGSEA. The length of the CDR3 is 12 residues. Trimming cost V 2 bases and J 6 bases, with 7 bases left between them. In DNA, the CDR3 is TGCAGCGTTGAATGGGTCTCCGGGGAGCTGTTTTTT. Translation gives CSVEWVSGELFF.

As concerns this clone: The same CDR3 arises from other DNA sequences in this sample as well. The V call is TRBV28, the J call TRBJ2-7, with D hard to call. There are 10 residues in the CDR3. Germline values: CDR1 MDHEN, CDR2 SYDVKM. Trimming left V 5 bases short and J 4 bases short, with 3 bases between. The CDR3 sequence: CASSRYEQYF. In DNA form, the CDR3 reads TGTGCCAGCAGTAGGTACGAGCAGTACTTC.

The count of this clone is one. The chain uses TRBV7-6 and TRBJ1-1, with 10 bases identical to TRBD1. The ends lost 5 bases at V and 6 bases at J; junction bases unmatched: 18. Germline CDR1 is SGHVS and CDR2 is FNYEAQ. The CDR3 is 18 amino acids. CDR3 nucleotide sequence: TGTGCCAGCAGCCTCCTAAAACGGGACAGGGGTGAGGGTCCTGAAGCTTTCTTT. This gives the protein CASSLLKRDRGEGPEAFF.

Details on this clone: Other nucleotide sequences in the sample specify the same CDR3. This chain links TRBV6-1 with TRBJ2-7, with 11 positions matching TRBD2. This CDR3 is 14 amino acids long. Trimming cost V 2 bases and J 3 bases; bases outside gene matches: 0. Germline CDR1 MNHNS, CDR2 SASEGT. CDR3 region: CASSETSGSYEQYF. CDR3 DNA sequence: TGTGCCAGCAGTGAAACTAGCGGGAGCTACGAGCAGTACTTC.

The chain employs TRBV10-3 and TRBJ1-5, with TRBD1 matching 8 bases. This CDR3 is 19 amino acids long. Germline CDR1 reads ENHRY; CDR2 reads SYGVKD. Losses at the gene ends were 0 bases for V and 0 bases for J; bases not matched to a gene: 10. In DNA form, the CDR3 reads TGTGCCATCAGTGAGTCGGCAGGGGGCTCGCCCTATAGCAATCAGCCCCAGCATTTT. It translates to CAISESAGGSPYSNQPQHF.

The gene calls are TRBV9 and TRBJ2-1, with 7 bases identical to TRBD2. CDR1 and CDR2 from the germline V gene are SGDLS and YYNGEE. This CDR3 has 15 amino acids. V shed 3 bases and J 5 bases; nucleotides not matched to a gene: 8. CDR3 in amino acids: CASSAEGLADNEQFF. CDR3 in DNA: TGTGCCAGCAGCGCGGAGGGGCTAGCGGACAATGAGCAGTTCTTC.

The rearrangement uses TRBV7-8 and TRBJ2-3, with 12 bases lining up with TRBD2. Trimming cost V 5 bases and J 2 bases; bases outside gene matches: 8. Germline V CDR1 and CDR2: SGHVS, FQNEAQ. This CDR3 region has 17 residues. DNA of the CDR3: TGTGCCAGCAGCCCTTATCTAGCGGGAGGGACCACAGATACGCAGTATTTT. Its protein is CASSPYLAGGTTDTQYF.

Comments on this clone: Other DNA variants within this sample encode the same CDR3. This sequence joins TRBV9 and TRBJ2-3; D unclear. Germline CDR1 is SGDLS and CDR2 is YYNGEE. The ends were cut back, 0 bases at V and 1 base at J, with 9 bases in the middle. The CDR3 has 15 residues. CDR3 in DNA: TGTGCCAGCAGCGTAGCTGGCGGCCGCACAGATACGCAGTATTTT. Translating it yields CASSVAGGRTDTQYF. The full variable domain, rest sourced from reference TRBV9 and TRBJ2-3, is DSGVTQTPKHLITATGQRVTLRCSPRSGDLSVYWYQQSLDQGLQFLIQYYNGEERAKGNILERFSAQQFPDLHSELNLSSLELGDSALYFCASSVAGGRTDTQYFGPGTRLTVL.

Concerning this clone: Other DNA sequences from this sample encode an identical CDR3 as well. The gene calls are TRBV9 and TRBJ2-1; possibly TRBD2 for D (6 bases). The CDR3 runs to 14 residues. Germline loops: CDR1 SGDLS, CDR2 YYNGEE. V lost 4 bases, J lost 4 bases, and 12 bases lay in between. The CDR3 region is CASSPRDSYNEQFF. In nucleotides, the CDR3 is TGTGCCAGCAGCCCAAGGGACTCTTACAATGAGCAGTTCTTC.

The rearrangement links TRBV5-6 to TRBJ2-7, with 10 bases identical to TRBD2. CDR1 is SGHDT, CDR2 YYEEEE, per germline. The trim removed 7 bases at V and 7 bases at J, leaving 11 bases unmatched. The CDR3 consists of 14 residues. For the CDR3, the DNA is TGTGCCAGCTCAGCGGGAGGGCCCTCGAGGGAGCAGTACTTC. It encodes CASSAGGPSREQYF.

The CDR3 loop is CASSPGQGGRNEQFF. CDR3 bases: TGTGCCAGCAGCCCGGGACAGGGGGGTCGGAATGAGCAGTTCTTC. The rearrangement links TRBV7-9 to TRBJ2-1; 11 bases fit TRBD1. Trimming took 5 bases from V and 7 from J; bases not matched to a gene: 7. This CDR3 spans 15 amino acids. Per the germline V gene, CDR1 is SEHNR and CDR2 is FQNEAQ (reference sequence).

The gene calls are TRBV7-6 and TRBJ2-7, with 9 bases fitting TRBD2. Germline V gene sequence: CDR1 SGHVS, CDR2 FNYEAQ. This CDR3 spans 15 amino acids. Trimming at V came to 6 bases and at J to 2 bases, leaving 8 bases not matched to a gene. The CDR3 sequence is CASRSIAGDPYEQYF. The CDR3 bases are TGTGCCAGCAGATCGATAGCGGGAGACCCCTACGAGCAGTACTTC.

This chain uses TRBV28 with TRBJ1-3; a possible D gene is TRBD1 (5 bases). Deletions cut 7 bases from V and 7 bases from J, with 23 bases between. The germline gives CDR1 MDHEN, CDR2 SYDVKM. There are 16 residues in the CDR3. CDR3 protein: CASKIGRLGPGNTIYF. The DNA for the CDR3 is TGTGCCAGCAAAATAGGTCGTTTGGGGCCGGGGAACACCATATATTTT.

The V gene is TRBV4-3, the J gene TRBJ2-2; unclear D gene. Trimming pared 0 bases from V and 7 bases from J, leaving 9 bases between. The V gene's germline CDR1 is LGHNA and CDR2 YSLEER. The CDR3 length is 14 residues. The CDR3 nucleotides read TGCGCCAGCAGCCAAGATTTCTGGGGCGGGGAGCTGTTTTTT. It encodes CASSQDFWGGELFF.

This chain joins TRBV4-1 and TRBJ2-6; D remains ambiguous. V was shortened by 0 bases and J by 3 bases, with 9 bases between the two germline ends. This CDR3 contains 16 residues. Germline CDR1 is MGHRA and CDR2 is YSYEKL. The CDR3 here is CASSQERAFGANVLTF. The CDR3 region has the DNA TGCGCCAGCAGCCAAGAACGGGCTTTTGGGGCCAACGTCCTGACTTTC.

This clone has more than one count but fewer than ten. The chain carries TRBV19 and TRBJ2-7; tentative D call: TRBD1 (5 bases). The CDR3 runs 12 residues. The V gene's germline CDR1 is LNHDA and CDR2 SQIVND (reference sequence). Trimming shortened V by 5 bases and J by 4 bases, and 9 bases separated the two germline ends. The CDR3 nucleotides are TGTGCCAGTAGTCCCCAGGGTTACGAGCAGTACTTC. Translation: CASSPQGYEQYF.

The chain carries TRBV7-9 and TRBJ2-5; D gene uncertain. V was clipped by 3 bases and J by 7 bases, with 18 bases between them. CDR3 length: 15 amino acids. The germline gives CDR1 SEHNR, CDR2 FQNEAQ (reference sequence). CDR3 loop: CASSFPGREEGTQYF. Here the CDR3 DNA reads TGTGCCAGCAGCTTTCCGGGCCGTGAGGAAGGGACCCAGTACTTC.

The rearrangement joins TRBV4-3 to TRBJ2-1; the D call may be TRBD1 or TRBD2 (5 bases each). The V gene's germline CDR1 is LGHNA and CDR2 YSLEER. With 0 bases removed from V and 7 bases from J, the gap between germline ends came to 19 bases. There are 17 residues in the CDR3. This CDR3 reads CASSQDLEGPRRNEQFF. DNA for the CDR3: TGCGCCAGCAGCCAAGATTTAGAGGGACCTAGGAGAAATGAGCAGTTCTTC.

The V and J genes are TRBV27 and TRBJ2-3; TRBD2 matches 7 bases. With 0 bases clipped from V and 3 bases from J, the junction kept 6 bases outside the gene matches. The CDR3 loop spans 16 amino acids. Germline lookup yields CDR1 MNHEY and CDR2 SMNVEV (reference sequence). The CDR3 sequence is CASSLSVASGTDTQYF. The CDR3 DNA reads TGTGCCAGCAGTTTATCGGTGGCTAGCGGTACAGATACGCAGTATTTT.

This chain joins TRBV28 and TRBJ2-2; D remains unclear. There are 14 residues in the CDR3. V lost 6 bases and J 8 bases, leaving 16 bases between the germline ends. The V gene's germline CDR1 is MDHEN and CDR2 SYDVKM. The CDR3 loop reads CASRLGSNAGELFF. The CDR3 DNA sequence: TGTGCCAGCAGGTTGGGGTCAAACGCTGGGGAGCTGTTTTTT.

V gene TRBV6-1 combines with J gene TRBJ1-2; TRBD1 matches 10 bases. V lost 10 bases to trimming and J lost 7 bases; unmatched junction nucleotides: 3. The CDR3 runs 11 residues. Germline CDR1 reads MNHNS; CDR2 reads SASEGT. CDR3 DNA: TGTGCCACACGACAGGGGGCTGGCTACACCTTC. The encoded protein is CATRQGAGYTF.

The chain employs TRBV28 and TRBJ2-7, with D possibly being TRBD1 (5 bases). The V gene's germline CDR1 is MDHEN and CDR2 SYDVKM. The CDR3 covers 15 residues. Deletions cut 6 bases from V and 0 bases from J, with 15 bases between. In nucleotides, the CDR3 is TGTGCCAGCAGCATCCAAGACAGTAGCTCCTACGAGCAGTACTTC. This gives the protein CASSIQDSSSYEQYF.

Points on this clone: Other DNA sequences in the same sample also yield this CDR3. V and J are TRBV28 and TRBJ2-7, with 11 bases lining up with TRBD1. The CDR3 runs to 15 residues. Germline trimming cut 1 base from V and 7 bases from J; bases unmatched to any gene: 6. Germline-derived CDR1 and CDR2 are MDHEN and SYDVKM. The CDR3 sequence: CASSLSGQGGDEQYF. In DNA, the CDR3 is TGTGCCAGCAGTTTATCGGGACAGGGGGGGGATGAGCAGTACTTC.

The rearrangement links TRBV28 to TRBJ1-3; D is ambiguous. V was pared by 5 bases and J by 0 bases, with 8 bases between. The CDR3 has 14 amino acids. Germline values: CDR1 MDHEN, CDR2 SYDVKM. Written as DNA, the CDR3 is TGTGCCAGCAGTCGAGTAGTCTCTGGAAACACCATATATTTT. The encoded protein is CASSRVVSGNTIYF.

The V call is TRBV9, the J call TRBJ1-2, with 9 bases aligning to TRBD1. This CDR3 has 16 amino acids. Trimming took 3 bases from V and 8 from J; bases not matched to a gene: 14. CDR1 SGDLS and CDR2 YYNGEE come from the germline V gene. The DNA for the CDR3 is TGTGCCAGCAGCGGATCCGGGACAGGGCCCACGGGAGGCTACACCTTC. As protein: CASSGSGTGPTGGYTF.

V is TRBV11-2 and J is TRBJ2-7, with D possibly matching TRBD2 (5 bases). The V and J ends lost 1 base and 2 bases respectively, with 18 bases between them. The CDR3 sequence is 17 residues long. Germline values: CDR1 SGHAT, CDR2 FQNNGV. CDR3 in DNA: TGTGCCAGCAGCTTAGTGACGACCGGCGGGTTTACCTACGAGCAGTACTTC. Protein: CASSLVTTGGFTYEQYF. The variable domain in full, with the rest retrieved from reference TRBV11-2 and TRBJ2-7, is EAGVAQSPRYKIIEKRQSVAFWCNPISGHATLYWYQQILGQGPKLLIQFQNNGVVDDSQLPKDRFSAERLKGVDSTLKIQPAKLEDSAVYLCASSLVTTGGFTYEQYFGPGTRLTVT.

This clone was recorded once. Additional DNA sequences in this sample encode the identical CDR3. V is TRBV19 and J is TRBJ1-1; D remains ambiguous. Trimming took 3 bases from V and 0 from J, leaving 5 bases between them. The length of the CDR3 is 13 residues. CDR1 is LNHDA and CDR2 is SQIVND in the germline V gene (reference sequence). The CDR3 DNA is TGTGCCAGTAGTATCACGATGAACACTGAAGCTTTCTTT. Protein sequence: CASSITMNTEAFF.

V gene TRBV27 combines with J gene TRBJ1-1; 12 bases line up with TRBD1. This CDR3 is built from 15 residues. The J segment lost 5 bases and the V segment lost 5 bases, leaving 6 bases of the junction unmatched. Germline-derived CDR1 and CDR2 are MNHEY and SMNVEV (reference sequence). CDR3 in amino acids: CASSTWDRGRTEAFF. The CDR3 DNA reads TGTGCCAGCAGTACCTGGGACAGGGGGCGAACTGAAGCTTTCTTT.